The clone carrying this TCR beta chain was detected a few times. For TCRbeta, the library was prepared with unique molecular identifiers. In TCRdb, the PCR reads were re-called with MiXCR into one record per CDR3 protein. In the table there are more than 500,000 distinct CDR3 sequences, around 10% of which are singletons. Germline lookup yields CDR1 SGDLS and CDR2 YYNGEE. The CDR3 consists of 14 residues. The ends lost 4 bases at V and 7 bases at J; junction bases unmatched: 4. The data are from a study of T-cell reconstitution after alpha-beta-depleted transplantation in children. The material was PBMCs, mostly from graft donor cells, obtained 180 days after TCRalphabeta/CD19-depleted stem cell transplant. This TCR was sampled from a female patient aged 2 to 10 who had a stem cell transplant for aplastic anemia, so the T cells may come from the graft donor. V usage is TRBV9 and J usage is TRBJ2-1; 11 bases match TRBD2. CDR3 in DNA: TGTGCCAGCAGCCCCATAGCGGGAGGGAATGAGCAGTTCTTC. This sequence encodes CASSPIAGGNEQFF.